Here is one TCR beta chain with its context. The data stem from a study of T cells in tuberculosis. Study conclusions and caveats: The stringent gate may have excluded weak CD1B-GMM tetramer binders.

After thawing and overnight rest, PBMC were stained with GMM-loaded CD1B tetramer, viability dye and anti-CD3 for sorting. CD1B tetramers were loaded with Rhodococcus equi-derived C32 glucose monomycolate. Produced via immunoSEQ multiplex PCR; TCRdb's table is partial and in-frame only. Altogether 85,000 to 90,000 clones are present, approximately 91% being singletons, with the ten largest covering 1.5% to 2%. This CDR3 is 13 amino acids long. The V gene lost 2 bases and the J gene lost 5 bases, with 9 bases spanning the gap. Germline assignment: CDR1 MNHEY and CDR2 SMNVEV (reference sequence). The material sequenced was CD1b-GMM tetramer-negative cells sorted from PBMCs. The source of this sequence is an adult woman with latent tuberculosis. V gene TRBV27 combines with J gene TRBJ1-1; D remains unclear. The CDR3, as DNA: TGTGCCAGCAGTTTACGGGGTGGGACTGAAGCTTTCTTT. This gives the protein CASSLRGGTEAFF.